The 29 T cell receptor beta chains below all came from one sample that was sequenced in a study of blood T cells in healthy people across ages. Alongside a J-beta primer mix, a sample-barcoded 5' primer served in a second PCR lasting about 6 to 12 cycles. MiXCR was run by TCRdb on the 5' RACE reads, yielding one entry per CDR3 protein. The sample consists of about 1.4 million distinct CDR3 sequences, roughly 60% of them appearing once. Sequenced material: blood. The receptors originated from a man between 18 and 35 years old in good health.

This clonotype was observed a single time. This chain links TRBV29-1 with TRBJ2-2; no clear D. The V and J ends lost 6 bases and 5 bases respectively, with 10 bases between them. The CDR3 totals 12 residues. Germline V gene data show CDR1 as SQVTM and CDR2 as ANQGSEA. CDR3 in amino acids: CSVQIGTGELFF. Here the CDR3 DNA reads TGCAGCGTACAGATCGGGACCGGGGAGCTGTTTTTT.

This chain uses TRBV20-1 with TRBJ2-7; TRBD1 or TRBD2 may be the D gene (5 bases each). Trimming removed 2 bases at V and 5 bases at J, with 13 bases between. The CDR3 length is 13 residues. CDR1 is DFQATT, CDR2 SNEGSKA, per germline (reference sequence). The CDR3 loop reads CSARLAGTNEQYF. CDR3 nucleotides: TGCAGTGCTAGACTAGCCGGGACGAACGAGCAGTACTTC.

The chain employs TRBV27 and TRBJ1-2; D uncertain. Germline V CDR1 and CDR2: MNHEY, SMNVEV (reference sequence). This CDR3 comprises 14 residues. Trimming cost V 0 bases and J 2 bases, with 7 bases left between them. In nucleotides, the CDR3 is TGTGCCAGCAGTTTATCAGCGACCAACTATGGCTACACCTTC. It codes for CASSLSATNYGYTF.

This clonotype was seen a few times. This chain links TRBV4-3 with TRBJ2-3, with 13 nucleotides matching TRBD2. Unmatched junction bases numbered 3, after V lost 3 bases and J lost 6 bases. The CDR3 loop spans 15 amino acids. CDR1 is LGHNA, CDR2 YSLEER, per germline. CDR3 bases: TGCGCCAGCAGCCACACTAGCGGGGGGGAGGATACGCAGTATTTT. Translation gives CASSHTSGGEDTQYF.

The chain joins TRBV13 to TRBJ1-5; no clear D. The CDR3 has 14 amino acids. Between the trimmed V and J ends, which lost 0 bases and 5 bases, there was a span of 8 bases. The germline V gene encodes CDR1 PRHDT and CDR2 FYEKMQ (reference sequence). CDR3 sequence reads: CASSLGLGDQPQHF. The DNA for the CDR3 is TGTGCCAGCAGCTTAGGCCTTGGGGATCAGCCCCAGCATTTT.

The chain links TRBV28 to TRBJ2-1; no clear D gene. The CDR3 spans 13 residues. Trimming pared 6 bases from V and 7 bases from J, leaving 13 bases between. Germline loops: CDR1 MDHEN, CDR2 SYDVKM. The CDR3 DNA is TGTGCCAGCAGCGACCTTCCCCGAAATGAGCAGTTCTTC. It translates to CASSDLPRNEQFF.

In its sample, this clonotype was seen a few times. The chain recombines TRBV6-1 with TRBJ2-3; 8 bases align to TRBD2. The CDR3 extends over 18 amino acids. With V trimmed by 0 bases and J by 5 bases, 13 bases remained unmatched. The germline gives CDR1 MNHNS, CDR2 SASEGT. CDR3 sequence (DNA): TGTGCCAGCAGTGAAGCGAGGAGCGGGAGAGTTGGAGGAGATACGCAGTATTTT. It specifies CASSEARSGRVGGDTQYF.

In nucleotides, the CDR3 is TGTGCCAGCAGCTTAGGTAAATTCGACATGGACGAGCAGTACTTC. Its translation: CASSLGKFDMDEQYF. The chain carries TRBV11-2 and TRBJ2-4, with D unresolved. The end of the DNA fits TRBJ2-7 better, so the J call may be wrong. CDR1 and CDR2 from the germline V gene are SGHAT and FQNNGV. The CDR3 is made up of 15 amino acids.

Points on this clonotype: The junction and the germline gene differ at one end; a read error may be behind it. The chain recombines TRBV11-2 with TRBJ2-1, with D perhaps TRBD1 or TRBD2 (5 bases each). This CDR3 comprises 15 residues. The germline gives CDR1 SGHAT, CDR2 FQNNGV. DNA for the CDR3: TGTACCAGCAGCCCTGGGGGAGTGTCATACAATGAGCAGTTCTTC. The encoded protein is CTSSPGGVSYNEQFF.

This sequence joins TRBV3-1 and TRBJ1-2; 8 nucleotides line up with TRBD1. This CDR3 has 15 residues. Unmatched junction bases numbered 8, after V lost 4 bases and J lost 4 bases. The germline gives CDR1 LGHDT, CDR2 YNNKEL (reference sequence). Here the CDR3 reads CASSPDRDWSYGYTF. CDR3 coding DNA: TGTGCCAGCAGCCCGGACAGGGATTGGAGCTATGGCTACACCTTC.

This chain joins TRBV27 and TRBJ2-7; no definite D call. This CDR3 is 14 amino acids long. The germline gives CDR1 MNHEY, CDR2 SMNVEV (reference sequence). V was shortened by 2 bases and J by 0 bases, with 8 bases between the two germline ends. The CDR3 protein is CASSLEYSSYEQYF. The CDR3 region has the DNA TGTGCCAGCAGTTTAGAGTACAGCTCCTACGAGCAGTACTTC.

V gene TRBV2 combines with J gene TRBJ1-1; D unresolved. V lost 1 base to trimming and J lost 8 bases, with 14 bases between them. The CDR3 runs to 14 residues. CDR1 and CDR2 from the germline V gene are SNHLY and FYNNEI. CDR3 protein: CASSEGRGRAEAFF. The CDR3 bases are TGTGCCAGCAGTGAAGGGAGAGGGCGAGCCGAAGCTTTCTTT.

CDR3 DNA sequence: TGTGCCAGCAGCTTTGGAAGGAGGAGCAGCCAGAACACTGAAGCTTTCTTT. As protein: CASSFGRRSSQNTEAFF. The rearrangement uses TRBV7-8 and TRBJ1-1; D is ambiguous. Germline CDR1 and CDR2: SGHVS and FQNEAQ. This CDR3 region has 17 residues. V was trimmed by 3 bases and J by 1 base, leaving 18 bases between them.

As regards this clonotype: One junction end does not reproduce the germline sequence, and a read error may be involved. The CDR3, as DNA: TGTGCCAGCAGTCTTTGGGATGAGCGGTTCTTC. Amino acid sequence: CASSLWDERFF. The V gene is TRBV6-2 or TRBV6-3, the J gene TRBJ2-1; D uncertain. This CDR3 contains 11 residues. Germline V gene data show CDR1 as MNHEY and CDR2 as SVGEGT.

This sequence joins TRBV7-2 and TRBJ2-7; 9 positions match TRBD2. The CDR3 totals 16 residues. Trimming at V came to 4 bases and at J to 2 bases, leaving 9 bases not matched to a gene. The germline V gene encodes CDR1 SGHTA and CDR2 FQGNSA. This CDR3 reads CASSSTPGTSPYEQYF. CDR3 bases: TGTGCCAGCAGCTCGACGCCGGGGACTAGCCCCTACGAGCAGTACTTC.

The chain links TRBV4-1 to TRBJ1-2; D unresolved. This CDR3 contains 13 residues. Trimming pared 3 bases from V and 7 bases from J, leaving 12 bases between. The V gene's germline CDR1 is MGHRA and CDR2 YSYEKL. The DNA for the CDR3 is TGCGCCAGCAGCCAGATCGTAAAACGTGGCTACACCTTC. Its protein is CASSQIVKRGYTF.

The CDR3 loop reads CASSSGGAGQPQHF. The CDR3 region has the DNA TGTGCCAGCTCGTCTGGGGGAGCGGGTCAGCCCCAGCATTTT. The chain carries TRBV6-5 and TRBJ1-5, with D possibly matching TRBD1 (5 bases). With 8 bases removed from V and 6 bases from J, the gap between germline ends came to 17 bases. Germline CDR1 MNHEY, CDR2 SVGAGI. This CDR3 is built from 14 residues.

This clonotype came up a few times. The rearrangement uses TRBV7-9 and TRBJ2-1; no clear D gene. CDR1 SEHNR and CDR2 FQNEAQ come from the germline V gene (reference sequence). V lost 6 bases and J lost 2, with 14 bases in between. The length of the CDR3 is 15 residues. CDR3 coding DNA: TGTGCCAGCAGAACGGACGGAGCTGCCTACAATGAGCAGTTCTTC. Encoded protein: CASRTDGAAYNEQFF.

CDR3 protein: CASSVAISSGANVLTF. The DNA for the CDR3 is TGTGCCAGCAGCGTAGCTATCAGCTCTGGGGCCAACGTCCTGACTTTC. This chain joins TRBV9 and TRBJ2-6; D not resolved. V lost 0 bases and J lost 0, with 7 bases in between. Germline V CDR1 and CDR2: SGDLS, YYNGEE. The CDR3 runs 16 residues.

The genes are TRBV6-6 and TRBJ2-1; 8 nucleotides agree with TRBD2. Germline V gene lookup returns CDR1 MNHNY and CDR2 SVGAGI (reference sequence). The CDR3 consists of 16 residues. After removal of 7 bases from V and 10 bases from J, the junction contained 18 bases not matched to a gene. CDR3 nucleotides: TGTGCCAGCACTCCCAGGGAGCGGGAGCCCCAGGGCGAGCAGTTCTTC. Protein sequence: CASTPREREPQGEQFF.

The chain recombines TRBV10-1 with TRBJ1-1; no definite D call. This CDR3 has 15 residues. Trimming left V 0 bases short and J 6 bases short, with 14 bases between. Germline V gives CDR1 WNHNN, CDR2 SYGVQD (reference sequence). CDR3 nucleotide sequence: TGCGCCAGCAGTGAGTCCCCTGAGGGTGGGGCTGAAGCTTTCTTT. It encodes CASSESPEGGAEAFF.

This clonotype turned up a few times. The chain recombines TRBV5-1 with TRBJ2-1; no reliable D call. CDR3 size: 14 residues. Germline CDR1 and CDR2: SGHRS and YFSETQ. Trimming took off 0 bases at V and 9 bases at J, with 13 bases between the two ends. Here the CDR3 DNA reads TGCGCCAGCAGCTTGGATCCTAGTTCTTTTGAGCAGTTCTTC. Translating it yields CASSLDPSSFEQFF.

This clonotype was counted between two and nine times. The V call is TRBV20-1, the J call TRBJ2-1, with a tentative D call TRBD2 (6 bases). The CDR3 spans 13 residues. The germline V and J ends were trimmed by 1 base and 9 bases, with 13 bases remaining between them. CDR1 is DFQATT and CDR2 is SNEGSKA in the germline V gene (reference sequence). The CDR3 protein is CSARVGGVLEQFF. In DNA form, the CDR3 reads TGCAGTGCTAGAGTGGGAGGCGTCCTTGAGCAGTTCTTC.

The chain employs TRBV2 and TRBJ2-5, with D possibly TRBD2 on 5 matching bases. Trimming removed 8 bases from V and 11 bases from J, with 27 bases in between. The CDR3 has 15 amino acids. CDR1 is SNHLY and CDR2 is FYNNEI in the germline V gene. CDR3 in amino acids: CASQRVANQWDEQYF. The CDR3 bases are TGTGCCAGCCAAAGAGTAGCGAATCAATGGGATGAGCAGTACTTC. The variable domain in full, with the rest retrieved from reference TRBV2 and TRBJ2-5, is EPEVTQTPSHQVTQMGQEVILRCVPISNHLYFYWYRQILGQKVEFLVSFYNNEISEKSEIFDDQFSVERPDGSNFTLKIRSTKLEDSAMYFCASQRVANQWDEQYFGPGTRLLVL.

The V and J genes are TRBV11-2 and TRBJ2-1, with 9 bases identical to TRBD1. V was pared by 3 bases and J by 4 bases, with 28 bases of the junction left unmatched. The CDR3 covers 23 residues. Germline lookup yields CDR1 SGHAT and CDR2 FQNNGV. DNA for the CDR3: TGTGCCAGCAGCTTCTGGGACAGGGTGCTTTACGGGGAAGGACAGAGGGCTTACAATGAGCAGTTCTTC. As protein: CASSFWDRVLYGEGQRAYNEQFF.

This clonotype was detected a few times. V usage is TRBV4-2 and J usage is TRBJ1-1, with 7 bases identical to TRBD1. Germline trimming cut 5 bases from V and 5 bases from J; bases unmatched to any gene: 2. Germline V gene sequence: CDR1 LGHNA, CDR2 YNFKEQ. The CDR3 loop spans 12 amino acids. Written as DNA, the CDR3 is TGTGCCAGCAGCGCACAGGGGACTGAAGCTTTCTTT. It codes for CASSAQGTEAFF.

A few counts support this clonotype. V and J are TRBV4-3 and TRBJ1-1, with D unclear. The CDR3 loop spans 17 amino acids. V was cut by 0 bases and J by 4 bases, with 18 bases left in between. From germline, CDR1 is LGHNA and CDR2 YSLEER. The CDR3 DNA is TGCGCCAGCAGCCAAGACCTTCTCATCGGAACACGCACTGAAGCTTTCTTT. Amino acid sequence: CASSQDLLIGTRTEAFF.

This clonotype appeared once. A junction end diverges from the germline sequence, so it may reflect a read error. This chain links TRBV6-5 with TRBJ1-2; TRBD1 might be the D (6 bases). Germline loops: CDR1 MNHEY, CDR2 SVGAGI. The length of the CDR3 is 13 residues. The CDR3 DNA reads TGTGCCACCAGTGGACAGTCTAACTATGGCTACACCTTC. Amino acid sequence: CATSGQSNYGYTF.

This sequence joins TRBV7-2 and TRBJ1-1; D unclear. Germline assignment: CDR1 SGHTA and CDR2 FQGNSA. The CDR3 spans 13 residues. The V and J ends lost 5 bases and 2 bases respectively, with 9 bases between them. The CDR3 DNA reads TGTGCCAGCAGCCAGCGGGCTAACACTGAAGCTTTCTTT. Protein product: CASSQRANTEAFF.